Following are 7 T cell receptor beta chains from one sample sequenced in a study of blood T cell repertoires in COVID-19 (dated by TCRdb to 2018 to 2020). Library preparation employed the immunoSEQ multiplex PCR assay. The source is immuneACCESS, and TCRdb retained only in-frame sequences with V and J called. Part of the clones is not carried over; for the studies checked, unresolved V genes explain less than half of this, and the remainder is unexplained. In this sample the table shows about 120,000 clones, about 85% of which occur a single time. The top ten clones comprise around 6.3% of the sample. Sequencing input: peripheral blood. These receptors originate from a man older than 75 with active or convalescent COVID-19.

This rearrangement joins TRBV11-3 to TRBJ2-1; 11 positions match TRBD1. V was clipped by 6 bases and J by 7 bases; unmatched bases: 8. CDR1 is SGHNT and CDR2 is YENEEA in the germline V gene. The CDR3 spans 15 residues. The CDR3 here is CASSPGTGGENEQFF. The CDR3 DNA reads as TGTGCCAGCAGTCCCGGGACAGGGGGGGAGAATGAGCAGTTCTTC.

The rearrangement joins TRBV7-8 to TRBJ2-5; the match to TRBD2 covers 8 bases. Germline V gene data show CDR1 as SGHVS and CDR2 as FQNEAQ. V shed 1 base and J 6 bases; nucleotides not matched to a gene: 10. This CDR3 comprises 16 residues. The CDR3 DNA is TGTGCCAGCAGCTTAGTTGGTAGCGGGACGTCGAAGACCCAGTACTTC. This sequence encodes CASSLVGSGTSKTQYF.

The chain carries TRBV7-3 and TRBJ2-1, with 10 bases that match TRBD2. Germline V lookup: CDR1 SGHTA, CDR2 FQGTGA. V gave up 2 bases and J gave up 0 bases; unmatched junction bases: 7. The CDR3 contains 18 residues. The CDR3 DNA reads TGTGCCAGCAGCTTATTTGCTAGCGGGAGCTCCTCCTACAATGAGCAGTTCTTC. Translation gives CASSLFASGSSSYNEQFF. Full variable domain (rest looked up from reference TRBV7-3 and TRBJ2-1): GAGVSQTPSNKVTEKGKYVELRCDPISGHTALYWYRQSLGQGPEFLIYFQGTGAADDSGLPNDRFFAVRPEGSVSTLKIQRTERGDSAVYLCASSLFASGSSSYNEQFFGPGTRLTVL.

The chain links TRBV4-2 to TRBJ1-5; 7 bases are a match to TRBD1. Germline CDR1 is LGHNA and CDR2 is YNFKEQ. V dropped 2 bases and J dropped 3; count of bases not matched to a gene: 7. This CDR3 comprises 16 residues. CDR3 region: CASSQSSGQHNQPQHF. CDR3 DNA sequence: TGTGCCAGCAGCCAATCCTCGGGACAGCACAATCAGCCCCAGCATTTT.

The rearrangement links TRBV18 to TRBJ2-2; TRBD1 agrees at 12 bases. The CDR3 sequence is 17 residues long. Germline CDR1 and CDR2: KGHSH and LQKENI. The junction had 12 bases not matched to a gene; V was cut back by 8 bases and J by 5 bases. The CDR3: CASTRDRGLFGTGELFF. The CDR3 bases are TGTGCCAGCACGAGGGACAGGGGGCTCTTCGGAACCGGGGAGCTGTTTTTT.

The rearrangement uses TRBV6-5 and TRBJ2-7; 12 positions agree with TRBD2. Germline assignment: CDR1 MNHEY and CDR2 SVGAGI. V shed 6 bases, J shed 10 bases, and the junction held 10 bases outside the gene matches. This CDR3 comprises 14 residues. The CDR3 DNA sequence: TGTGCCAGCAGACTGACTAGCGGGAGTATTTCACAGTACTTC. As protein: CASRLTSGSISQYF.

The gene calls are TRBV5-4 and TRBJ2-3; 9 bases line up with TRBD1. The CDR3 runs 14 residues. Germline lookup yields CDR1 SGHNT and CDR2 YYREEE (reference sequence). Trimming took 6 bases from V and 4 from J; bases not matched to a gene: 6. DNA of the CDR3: TGTGCCAGCATACGACAGGGGGAGGCAGATACGCAGTATTTT. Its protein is CASIRQGEADTQYF.